What follows are 11 T cell receptor beta chains derived from one specimen sequenced in a study of blood T cell repertoires in COVID-19. Sequenced by immunoSEQ multiplex PCR; TCRdb stores in-frame clones only, minus some. The sample has 190,000 or so clones, about 85% seen once; the top ten hold more than 2%. Sequenced: PBMCs or T cells enriched from blood (not recorded which). Source of these receptors: a woman in her twenties or thirties who had recovered from COVID-19.

This chain connects TRBV20-1 to TRBJ2-1; tentative D call: TRBD1 (5 bases). This CDR3 is built from 19 residues. The germline V gene has CDR1 DFQATT and CDR2 SNEGSKA (reference sequence). V lost 3 bases and J 0 bases, leaving 24 bases between the germline ends. The CDR3 region is CSASSGARSISSSYNEQFF. For the CDR3, the DNA is TGCAGTGCTAGTTCTGGGGCACGGAGTATTTCAAGCTCCTACAATGAGCAGTTCTTC.

V is TRBV6-6 and J is TRBJ1-4, with 8 bases identical to TRBD1. Germline V lookup: CDR1 MNHNY, CDR2 SVGAGI (reference sequence). With 5 bases clipped from V and 7 bases from J, the junction kept 15 bases outside the gene matches. There are 17 residues in the CDR3. The CDR3 sequence: CASSPGTGLGISEKLFF. CDR3 DNA: TGTGCCAGCAGTCCCGGGACAGGTCTTGGGATTAGTGAAAAACTGTTTTTT.

The chain uses TRBV3-1 (or the pseudogene TRBV3-2) and TRBJ2-2; maybe TRBD2 (6 bases). This CDR3 spans 16 amino acids. V lost 1 base and J 4 bases, leaving 13 bases between the germline ends. Germline V gene data show CDR1 as LGHDT and CDR2 as YNNKEL (reference sequence). CDR3 sequence (DNA): TGTGCCAGCAGCCAAGCCAAGCGGGTGATCACCGGGGAGCTGTTTTTT. Translation: CASSQAKRVITGELFF.

The J gene is TRBJ1-2, the V gene TRBV3-1 (or the pseudogene TRBV3-2), with TRBD1 as a possible D gene (6 bases). Trimming stripped 3 bases from V and 8 bases from J, with 25 bases between. From germline, CDR1 is LGHDT and CDR2 YNNKEL (reference sequence). The CDR3 is 17 amino acids. The chain's CDR3 is CASSQDPIAGAADGYTF. The DNA of the CDR3 is TGTGCCAGCAGCCAGGACCCCATTGCGGGGGCGGCGGACGGCTACACCTTC.

This clone was detected once. This chain links TRBV10-3 with TRBJ1-6; no definite D call. Trimming pared 3 bases from V and 9 bases from J, leaving 18 bases between. The CDR3 runs 16 residues. Germline loops: CDR1 ENHRY, CDR2 SYGVKD. CDR3 sequence (DNA): TGTGCCATCAGTGACCCTATGGGCCGCATGGGTTCACCCCTCCACTTT. Encoded protein: CAISDPMGRMGSPLHF.

The gene calls are TRBV6-2 or TRBV6-3 and TRBJ2-2, with 12 bases matching TRBD2. The CDR3 runs 17 residues. Unmatched junction bases numbered 0, after V lost 0 bases and J lost 1 base. CDR1 and CDR2 from the germline V gene are MNHEY and SVGEGT. CDR3 residues: CASSYSTSGGNTGELFF. For the CDR3, the DNA is TGTGCCAGCAGTTACTCGACTAGCGGGGGGAACACCGGGGAGCTGTTTTTT.

V is TRBV2 and J is TRBJ1-1, with 8 bases that match TRBD1. V gave up 6 bases and J gave up 0 bases; unmatched junction bases: 9. Germline V CDR1 and CDR2: SNHLY, FYNNEI. The CDR3 loop spans 16 amino acids. CDR3 sequence (DNA): TGTGCCAGCAGCTATGACAGGGGCCGTATGAACACTGAAGCTTTCTTT. Its protein is CASSYDRGRMNTEAFF.

J is TRBJ1-1 and V is TRBV5-5; maybe TRBD1 (5 bases). V lost 0 bases, J lost 1 base, and 7 bases lay in between. The length of the CDR3 is 14 residues. Germline loops: CDR1 SGHKS, CDR2 YYEKEE (reference sequence). CDR3 bases: TGTGCCAGCAGCTTGGCCGGGGGGAACACTGAAGCTTTCTTT. It is translated as CASSLAGGNTEAFF. Combining the CDR3 with reference TRBV5-5 and TRBJ1-1 gives the whole variable domain DAGVTQSPTHLIKTRGQQVTLRCSPISGHKSVSWYQQVLGQGPQFIFQYYEKEERGRGNFPDRFSARQFPNYSSELNVNALLLGDSALYLCASSLAGGNTEAFFGQGTRLTVV.

J is TRBJ1-4 and V is TRBV7-8; D is undetermined. Between the trimmed V and J ends, which lost 5 bases and 0 bases, there was a span of 13 bases. Germline lookup yields CDR1 SGHVS and CDR2 FQNEAQ. The CDR3 runs 16 residues. The CDR3 nucleotides are TGTGCCAGCAGCCCACACGGCCAGGCAACTAATGAAAAACTGTTTTTT. It yields the protein CASSPHGQATNEKLFF.

A single count supports this clone. The chain combines TRBV3-1 (or the pseudogene TRBV3-2) with TRBJ1-2; no firm D call. Germline CDR1 LGHDT, CDR2 YNNKEL (reference sequence). The V and J ends lost 0 bases and 9 bases respectively, with 11 bases between them. There are 13 residues in the CDR3. In DNA form, the CDR3 reads TGTGCCAGCAGCCAAGACAGGCTCTCCAGCTACACCTTC. This gives the protein CASSQDRLSSYTF.

The rearrangement links TRBV19 to TRBJ2-7; 8 bases line up with TRBD1. The CDR3 totals 16 residues. Germline CDR1 LNHDA, CDR2 SQIVND (reference sequence). V was pared by 6 bases and J by 0 bases, with 10 bases of the junction left unmatched. The DNA for the CDR3 is TGTGCCAGTAGCCCAGCGACAGGGGCGAACTCCTACGAGCAGTACTTC. This sequence encodes CASSPATGANSYEQYF.